The 2 T cell receptor beta chains below all came from one sample that was sequenced in a study of Ad26.COV2.S vaccination and SARS-CoV-2 variants. Sequencing used immunoSEQ multiplex PCR; TCRdb keeps in-frame clones, though not all of them. The sample lists a few hundred thousand clones; around 92% were seen once. Specified treatment: roughly 19 received Ad26.COV2.S at low or high dose, single or two shots; about 5 received placebo; per-sample allocation not given. Samples were taken on day 63 after the first vaccine or placebo injection. Sequenced material: peripheral blood, taken in a trial of Ad26.COV2.S vaccine versus placebo. The receptors were sampled from a person between 18 and 59 years old who received the Ad26.COV2.S COVID-19 vaccine or a placebo.

This sequence joins TRBV5-5 and TRBJ2-3; D is unresolved. Trimming pared 1 base from V and 2 bases from J, leaving 8 bases between. The CDR3 is 14 amino acids. Germline values: CDR1 SGHKS, CDR2 YYEKEE (reference sequence). The CDR3 nucleotides are TGTGCCAGCAGCTTGTGGGCGTCCACAGATACGCAGTATTTT. This encodes CASSLWASTDTQYF.

The DNA for the CDR3 is TGTGCCTGGAGTGTACGTGGACAAACTTCACATGGCTACACCTTC. It specifies CAWSVRGQTSHGYTF. The chain is built from TRBV30 and TRBJ1-2, with TRBD1 as a possible D gene (5 bases). This CDR3 contains 15 residues. The ends were cut back, 0 bases at V and 6 bases at J, with 17 bases in the middle. Germline CDR1 GTSNPN, CDR2 SVGIG (reference sequence).